This is a list of T cell receptor beta chains from one sample in a study of shared clonotypes between healthy human individuals. TCRdb's copy holds only in-frame clones and misses some; the assay was immunoSEQ multiplex PCR. This table has approximately 500,000 clones, 81% appearing once. The sample was PBMCs. Every receptor here comes from a woman in her 40s in good health. Some clones in this sample may be carry-over from other donors' samples. CDR3s include the opening cysteine and the closing phenylalanine or tryptophan. D genes are given only for firm matches. Size values are once, few and many counts, or a class for expanded clones, and some rows have none.

v_gene: TRBV7-2
d_gene: NA
abundance: NA
j_gene: TRBJ1-1
CDR3nt: TGTGCCAGCAGCCCGAGGGGGGGGAGCACTGAAGCTTTCTTT
CDR3aa: CASSPRGGSTEAFF

v_gene: TRBV28
d_gene: NA
abundance: NA
j_gene: TRBJ1-1
CDR3nt: TGTGCCAGCAGTTTGGTCAGGGAAGCTTTCTTT
CDR3aa: CASSLVREAFF

v_gene: TRBV2
d_gene: TRBD2
abundance: NA
j_gene: TRBJ2-3
CDR3nt: TGTGCCAGCAGTGCCGGACTAGCGGGTACAGATACGCAGTATTTT
CDR3aa: CASSAGLAGTDTQYF

v_gene: TRBV6-5
d_gene: NA
abundance: once
j_gene: TRBJ1-3
CDR3nt: TGTGCCAGCGGGCCCGGGACGGGGGGAAACACCATATATTTT
CDR3aa: CASGPGTGGNTIYF

v_gene: TRBV27
d_gene: NA
abundance: NA
j_gene: TRBJ1-1
CDR3nt: TGTGCCAGCAGTTCCCCCTACAGGTGGCAGAGCACTGAAGCTTTCTTT
CDR3aa: CASSSPYRWQSTEAFF

v_gene: TRBV18
d_gene: TRBD2
abundance: NA
j_gene: TRBJ2-5
CDR3nt: TGTGCCAGCTCAGTGGCCCCTCCGGGAGGGCCATCGGAGACCCAGTACTTC
CDR3aa: CASSVAPPGGPSETQYF

v_gene: TRBV7-9
d_gene: TRBD1
abundance: NA
j_gene: TRBJ2-7
CDR3nt: TGTGCCAGCAGCTTAGCAGGGGGACAGCAATACGAGCAGTACTTC
CDR3aa: CASSLAGGQQYEQYF

v_gene: TRBV29-1
d_gene: NA
abundance: NA
j_gene: TRBJ2-1
CDR3nt: TGCAGCGTCTCCTACAATGAGCAGTTCTTC
CDR3aa: CSVSYNEQFF

v_gene: TRBV4-3
d_gene: TRBD2
abundance: NA
j_gene: TRBJ2-1
CDR3nt: TGCGCCAGCAGCCAAGATGGGCTAGCGGGATTGGGTGAGCAGTTCTTC
CDR3aa: CASSQDGLAGLGEQFF

v_gene: TRBV7-6
d_gene: NA
abundance: NA
j_gene: TRBJ2-2
CDR3nt: TGTGCCAGCAGCTTAGGGCCAGGGGACACCGGGGAGCTGTTTTTT
CDR3aa: CASSLGPGDTGELFF

v_gene: TRBV2
d_gene: NA
abundance: NA
j_gene: TRBJ2-1
CDR3nt: TGTGCCAGCAGTGAAGCATATGGGACTGAGCAGTTCTTC
CDR3aa: CASSEAYGTEQFF

v_gene: TRBV5-4
d_gene: NA
abundance: many
j_gene: TRBJ1-1
CDR3nt: TGTGCCAGCAGCTTTGACAGAGATACTGAAGCTTTCTTT
CDR3aa: CASSFDRDTEAFF

v_gene: TRBV28
d_gene: TRBD1
abundance: few
j_gene: TRBJ1-5
CDR3nt: TGTGCCAGCAGTTGGACAGGGGGCGGCAATCAGCCCCAGCATTTT
CDR3aa: CASSWTGGGNQPQHF

v_gene: TRBV27
d_gene: TRBD2
abundance: NA
j_gene: TRBJ2-7
CDR3nt: TGTGCCAGCAGTTTATTCCGAGCGGGAGGGCCAAAGGAGCAGTACTTC
CDR3aa: CASSLFRAGGPKEQYF

v_gene: TRBV18
d_gene: NA
abundance: few
j_gene: TRBJ1-3
CDR3nt: TGTGCCAGCTCACCAGGGGACCCCTCTGGAAACACCATATATTTT
CDR3aa: CASSPGDPSGNTIYF

v_gene: TRBV7-9
d_gene: TRBD2
abundance: NA
j_gene: TRBJ2-1
CDR3nt: TGTGCCAGCAGCCCCTCCTATCGGGAGGGCCTCGATGAGCAGTTCTTC
CDR3aa: CASSPSYREGLDEQFF

v_gene: TRBV9
d_gene: TRBD1
abundance: once
j_gene: TRBJ2-5
CDR3nt: TGTGCCAGCAGCGTGACAGGGCAAGAGACCCAGTACTTC
CDR3aa: CASSVTGQETQYF

v_gene: TRBV15
d_gene: NA
abundance: NA
j_gene: TRBJ1-4
CDR3nt: TGTGCCACCAGCAGAGATACTGGGTTTGAAAAACTGTTTTTT
CDR3aa: CATSRDTGFEKLFF

v_gene: TRBV19
d_gene: NA
abundance: NA
j_gene: TRBJ2-3
CDR3nt: TGTGCCAGTAGCCGGGCCTCGACTAGCACAGATACGCAGTATTTT
CDR3aa: CASSRASTSTDTQYF

v_gene: TRBV2
d_gene: NA
abundance: NA
j_gene: TRBJ2-5
CDR3nt: TGTGCCAGCAGTGACTTGGCCCAAGAGACCCAGTACTTC
CDR3aa: CASSDLAQETQYF

v_gene: TRBV30
d_gene: NA
abundance: once
j_gene: TRBJ1-3
CDR3nt: TGTGCCTGGAGTCAGGGAGGGGCTGGAAACACCATATATTTT
CDR3aa: CAWSQGGAGNTIYF

v_gene: TRBV5-4
d_gene: TRBD2
abundance: few
j_gene: TRBJ2-7
CDR3nt: TGTGCCAGCAGCCGGACTAGCGGGAGTTGGGAGCAGTACTTC
CDR3aa: CASSRTSGSWEQYF

v_gene: TRBV30
d_gene: TRBD2
abundance: NA
j_gene: TRBJ2-1
CDR3nt: TGTGCCTGGAGTAGCGGGAGCCTCTCCAATGAGCAGTTCTTC
CDR3aa: CAWSSGSLSNEQFF

v_gene: TRBV5-4
d_gene: NA
abundance: NA
j_gene: TRBJ2-7
CDR3nt: TGTGCCAGCAATCTACTAGGGACCTACGAGCAGTACTTC
CDR3aa: CASNLLGTYEQYF

v_gene: TRBV19
d_gene: TRBD1
abundance: NA
j_gene: TRBJ1-2
CDR3nt: TGTGCCAGTAGTGACCGGGACAGGGGGCGGTACTATGGCTACACCTTC
CDR3aa: CASSDRDRGRYYGYTF

v_gene: TRBV7-2
d_gene: NA
abundance: NA
j_gene: TRBJ2-3
CDR3nt: TGTGCCAGCAGCACATCCGGGAGATTGGATACGCAGTATTTT
CDR3aa: CASSTSGRLDTQYF

v_gene: TRBV27
d_gene: NA
abundance: NA
j_gene: TRBJ2-1
CDR3nt: TGTGCCAGCAGTTTATCGTCCTACAATGAGCAGTTCTTC
CDR3aa: CASSLSSYNEQFF

v_gene: TRBV18
d_gene: NA
abundance: NA
j_gene: TRBJ2-7
CDR3nt: TGTGCCAGCTCACCACGTACATCTACCTACGAGCAGTACTTC
CDR3aa: CASSPRTSTYEQYF

v_gene: TRBV18
d_gene: NA
abundance: NA
j_gene: TRBJ1-1
CDR3nt: TGTGCCAGCTCACCCTTTGGGGCTATGAACACTGAAGCTTTCTTT
CDR3aa: CASSPFGAMNTEAFF

v_gene: TRBV15
d_gene: NA
abundance: NA
j_gene: TRBJ1-2
CDR3nt: TGTGCCACCAGCAGAGATACAGGGAGCTACACCTTC
CDR3aa: CATSRDTGSYTF

v_gene: TRBV11-2
d_gene: NA
abundance: NA
j_gene: TRBJ2-7
CDR3nt: TGTGCCACCCTTAGACCCTCGTCGCCCTACGAGCAGTACTTC
CDR3aa: CATLRPSSPYEQYF

v_gene: TRBV27
d_gene: TRBD1
abundance: NA
j_gene: TRBJ2-5
CDR3nt: TGTGCCAGCAGCCGGGCCCGGACAGGTAGACAAGAGACCCAGTACTTC
CDR3aa: CASSRARTGRQETQYF

v_gene: TRBV5-4
d_gene: NA
abundance: NA
j_gene: TRBJ1-1
CDR3nt: TGTGCCAGCAGCCGGGGGGGGCCGAACACTGAAGCTTTCTTT
CDR3aa: CASSRGGPNTEAFF

v_gene: TRBV29-1
d_gene: NA
abundance: NA
j_gene: TRBJ2-7
CDR3nt: TGCAGCGTCCTCCTCGGGACTCCCTACGAGCAGTACTTC
CDR3aa: CSVLLGTPYEQYF

v_gene: TRBV18
d_gene: TRBD1
abundance: NA
j_gene: TRBJ1-1
CDR3nt: TGTGCCAGCTCATACGGACAGGGAAACACTGAAGCTTTCTTT
CDR3aa: CASSYGQGNTEAFF

v_gene: TRBV6-1
d_gene: TRBD2
abundance: NA
j_gene: TRBJ2-3
CDR3nt: TGTGCCAGCAGTGAGGCAAGCGGGAGCACGCAGTATTTT
CDR3aa: CASSEASGSTQYF

v_gene: TRBV30
d_gene: NA
abundance: NA
j_gene: TRBJ2-2
CDR3nt: TGTGCCTGGAACGGGAGACTAGACACCGGGGAGCTGTTTTTT
CDR3aa: CAWNGRLDTGELFF

v_gene: TRBV27
d_gene: NA
abundance: NA
j_gene: TRBJ2-5
CDR3nt: TGTGCCAGCAGTCCAAGGGGGGGACAAGAGACCCAGTACTTC
CDR3aa: CASSPRGGQETQYF

v_gene: TRBV12-5
d_gene: NA
abundance: NA
j_gene: TRBJ2-7
CDR3nt: TGTGCTAGTGGTCTAGGTGTCAGGGGAGGCGAGCAGTACTTC
CDR3aa: CASGLGVRGGEQYF

v_gene: TRBV5-1
d_gene: NA
abundance: NA
j_gene: TRBJ1-1
CDR3nt: TGCGCCAGCAGCTACCCAGGGAGGAACACTGAAGCTTTCTTT
CDR3aa: CASSYPGRNTEAFF

v_gene: TRBV29-1
d_gene: NA
abundance: NA
j_gene: TRBJ2-7
CDR3nt: TGCAGCGTTGTAGACGTCCCAAAGCAGTACTTC
CDR3aa: CSVVDVPKQYF

v_gene: TRBV10-2
d_gene: TRBD2
abundance: NA
j_gene: TRBJ2-2
CDR3nt: TGCGCCAGCAGTGGCGCGGGAGGGGCGAACGGGGAGCTGTTTTTT
CDR3aa: CASSGAGGANGELFF

v_gene: TRBV7-6
d_gene: TRBD1
abundance: NA
j_gene: TRBJ1-2
CDR3nt: TGTGCCAGCAGCCCAAACCCCCCCTCGACAGGGGGCCGAGGGGGATATGGCTACACCTTC
CDR3aa: CASSPNPPSTGGRGGYGYTF

v_gene: TRBV5-1
d_gene: TRBD1
abundance: few
j_gene: TRBJ2-7
CDR3nt: TGCGCCAGCAGCCAACAGGGGGGCGCTCACTACGAGCAGTACTTC
CDR3aa: CASSQQGGAHYEQYF

v_gene: TRBV4-2
d_gene: TRBD1
abundance: NA
j_gene: TRBJ1-1
CDR3nt: TGTGCCAGCAGCCAAGTGGGACAGGCAACTGAAGCTTTCTTT
CDR3aa: CASSQVGQATEAFF